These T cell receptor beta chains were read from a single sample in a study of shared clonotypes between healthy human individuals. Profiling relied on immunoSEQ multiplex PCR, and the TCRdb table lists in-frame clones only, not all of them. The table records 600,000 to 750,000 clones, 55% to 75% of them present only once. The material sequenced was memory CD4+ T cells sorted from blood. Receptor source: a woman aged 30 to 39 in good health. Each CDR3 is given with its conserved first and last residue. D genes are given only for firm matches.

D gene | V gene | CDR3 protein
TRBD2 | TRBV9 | CASSVDTGGYEQYF
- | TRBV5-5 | CASSLEWVGQPQHF
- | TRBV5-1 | CASSLNRPDGRLGELFF
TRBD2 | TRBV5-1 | CASSRTSGNYEQYF
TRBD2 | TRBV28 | CASSPISGRGETQYF
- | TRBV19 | CASSITGTRSSGNTIYF
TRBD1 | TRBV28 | CASSRGQETYGYTF
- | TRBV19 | CASSISGVRNEQYF
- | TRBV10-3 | CAISDQGGSGNTIYF
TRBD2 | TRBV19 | CASSIPTSGEQFF
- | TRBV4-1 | CASSQEGGLASSYNEQFF
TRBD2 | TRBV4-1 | CASSGRRGEQYF
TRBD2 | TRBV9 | CASSVAAGGWDEQFF
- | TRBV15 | CATSLRSNYNEQFF
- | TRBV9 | CASSVESFTGELFF
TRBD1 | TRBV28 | CASSSGTVYGYTF
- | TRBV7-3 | CASSLRLGEADTQYF
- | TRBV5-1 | CASSTRTENTEAFF
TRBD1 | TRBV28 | CASLTGAQEKLFF
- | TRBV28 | CASSLLQGLRGYTF
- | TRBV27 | CASSLRDSYEQYF
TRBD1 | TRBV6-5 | CASSYGGTANEKLFF